This passage covers 2 T cell receptor beta chains from one sample sequenced in a study of CD8 T cells in Susac syndrome. Reverse transcription used 0.5 to 1 ug RNA and random hexamers. TCRdb passed the immunoSEQ multiplex PCR reads through MiXCR, listing each CDR3 protein once. The sample comprises tens of thousands of distinct CDR3 sequences, approximately 96% of which are singletons, and about 0.65% rests with the top ten. Sequenced sample: CD8+ T cells from PBMCs. The receptors stem from a human donor with Susac syndrome.

The J gene is TRBJ2-1, the V gene TRBV29-1; 10 bases map to TRBD2. Germline V gene data show CDR1 as SQVTM and CDR2 as ANQGSEA. The CDR3 is 18 amino acids. V lost 8 bases, J lost 0 bases, and 16 bases stayed unmatched. The CDR3 sequence is CSYFGPHSGGSSYNEQFF. CDR3 nucleotide sequence: TGCAGCTACTTTGGACCCCATAGCGGGGGGAGCTCCTACAATGAGCAGTTCTTC.

The chain recombines TRBV6-5 with TRBJ2-1, with D possibly matching TRBD1 (6 bases). This CDR3 spans 14 amino acids. Trimming pared 4 bases from V and 9 bases from J, leaving 16 bases between. Germline CDR1 and CDR2: MNHEY and SVGAGI. The DNA of the CDR3 is TGTGCCAGCAGTTCCGGGACACCCGCCTCTGAGCAGTTCTTC. Protein sequence: CASSSGTPASEQFF.